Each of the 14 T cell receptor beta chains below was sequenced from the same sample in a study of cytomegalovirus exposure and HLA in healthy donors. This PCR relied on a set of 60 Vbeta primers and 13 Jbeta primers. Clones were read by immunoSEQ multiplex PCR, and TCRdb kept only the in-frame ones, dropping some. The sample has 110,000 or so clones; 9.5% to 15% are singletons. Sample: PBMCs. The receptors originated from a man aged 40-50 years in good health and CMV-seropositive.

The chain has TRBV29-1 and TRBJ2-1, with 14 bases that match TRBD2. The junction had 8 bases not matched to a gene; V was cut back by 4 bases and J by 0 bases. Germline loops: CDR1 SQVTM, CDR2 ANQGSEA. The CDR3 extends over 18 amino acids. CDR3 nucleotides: TGCAGCGTTGCTCCGGGACTAGCGGGAGAAATCTCCTACAATGAGCAGTTCTTC. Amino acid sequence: CSVAPGLAGEISYNEQFF.

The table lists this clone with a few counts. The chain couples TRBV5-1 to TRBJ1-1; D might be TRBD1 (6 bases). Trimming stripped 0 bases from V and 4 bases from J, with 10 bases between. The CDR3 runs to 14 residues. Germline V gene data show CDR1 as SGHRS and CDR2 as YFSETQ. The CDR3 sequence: CASSLVQGLTEAFF. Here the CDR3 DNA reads TGCGCCAGCAGCTTGGTTCAGGGGCTCACTGAAGCTTTCTTT.

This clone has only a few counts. As DNA, the CDR3 is TGCGCCAGCAGCCCTGGTCTCGGGAGCTCTGGAAACACCATATATTTT. This gives the protein CASSPGLGSSGNTIYF. The rearrangement joins TRBV5-1 to TRBJ1-3, with D unresolved. The V gene lost 4 bases and the J gene lost 0 bases, with 14 bases spanning the gap. Germline CDR1 reads SGHRS; CDR2 reads YFSETQ. This CDR3 is built from 16 residues.

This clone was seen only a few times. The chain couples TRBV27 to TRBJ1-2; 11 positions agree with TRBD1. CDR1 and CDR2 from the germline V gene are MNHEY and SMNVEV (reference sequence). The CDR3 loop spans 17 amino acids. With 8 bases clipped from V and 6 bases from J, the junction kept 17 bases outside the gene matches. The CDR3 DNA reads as TGTGCCAGCTATACCCTCACCGGGACAGGGGGGAAGAATGGCTACACCTTC. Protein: CASYTLTGTGGKNGYTF.

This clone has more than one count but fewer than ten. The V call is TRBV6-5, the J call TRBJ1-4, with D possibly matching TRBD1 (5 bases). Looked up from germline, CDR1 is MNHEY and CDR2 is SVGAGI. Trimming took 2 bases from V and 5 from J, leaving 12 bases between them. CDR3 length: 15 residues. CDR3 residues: CASSYGAGINEKLFF. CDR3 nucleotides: TGTGCCAGCAGTTACGGGGCAGGAATAAATGAAAAACTGTTTTTT.

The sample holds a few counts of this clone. This chain's CDR3 is CASSVGGGDTEAFF. Written as DNA, the CDR3 is TGTGCCAGCAGCGTAGGAGGGGGGGATACTGAAGCTTTCTTT. This chain connects TRBV9 to TRBJ1-1; D may be TRBD1 (6 bases). This CDR3 contains 14 residues. In germline, CDR1 is SGDLS, CDR2 YYNGEE. The V and J ends lost 0 bases and 5 bases respectively, with 11 bases between them.

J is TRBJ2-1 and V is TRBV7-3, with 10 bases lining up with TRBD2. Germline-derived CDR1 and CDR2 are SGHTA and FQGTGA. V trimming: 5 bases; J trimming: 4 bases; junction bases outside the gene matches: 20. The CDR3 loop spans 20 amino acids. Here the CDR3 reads CASSRSVAGGPLLLYNEQFF. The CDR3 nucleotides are TGTGCCAGCAGCCGTTCCGTAGCGGGAGGTCCTCTTCTTTTATACAATGAGCAGTTCTTC. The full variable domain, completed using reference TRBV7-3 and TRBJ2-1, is GAGVSQTPSNKVTEKGKYVELRCDPISGHTALYWYRQSLGQGPEFLIYFQGTGAADDSGLPNDRFFAVRPEGSVSTLKIQRTERGDSAVYLCASSRSVAGGPLLLYNEQFFGPGTRLTVL.

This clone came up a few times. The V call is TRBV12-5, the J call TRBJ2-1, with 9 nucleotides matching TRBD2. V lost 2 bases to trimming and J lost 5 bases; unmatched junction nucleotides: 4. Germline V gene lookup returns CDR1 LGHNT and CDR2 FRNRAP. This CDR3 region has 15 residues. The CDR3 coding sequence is TGTGCTAGTGGTTTGAGGACTAGCGCAGACAATGAGCAGTTCTTC. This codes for CASGLRTSADNEQFF.

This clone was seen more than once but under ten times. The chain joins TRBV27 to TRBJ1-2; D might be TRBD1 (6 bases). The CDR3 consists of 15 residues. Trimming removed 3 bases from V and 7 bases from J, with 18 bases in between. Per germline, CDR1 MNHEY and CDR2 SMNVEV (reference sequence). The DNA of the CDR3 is TGTGCCAGCAGTTTCGACTTGGGGGCTAGAACTGGCTACACCTTC. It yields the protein CASSFDLGARTGYTF.

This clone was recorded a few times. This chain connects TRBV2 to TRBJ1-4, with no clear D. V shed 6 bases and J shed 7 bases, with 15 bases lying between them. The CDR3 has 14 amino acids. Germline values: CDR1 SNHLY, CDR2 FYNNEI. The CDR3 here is CASRVWPSSEKLFF. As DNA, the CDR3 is TGTGCCAGCAGGGTATGGCCTAGTAGTGAAAAACTGTTTTTT.

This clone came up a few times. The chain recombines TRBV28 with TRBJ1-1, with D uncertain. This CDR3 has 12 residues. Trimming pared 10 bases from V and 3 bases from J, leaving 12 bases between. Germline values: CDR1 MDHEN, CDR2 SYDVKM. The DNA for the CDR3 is TGTGCCACCAAGGAGGGCGACACTGAAGCTTTCTTT. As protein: CATKEGDTEAFF.

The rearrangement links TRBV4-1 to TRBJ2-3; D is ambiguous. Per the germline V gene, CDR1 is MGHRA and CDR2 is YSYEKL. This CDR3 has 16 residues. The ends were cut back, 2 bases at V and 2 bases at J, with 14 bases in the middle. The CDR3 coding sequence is TGCGCCAGCAGCCAAAGCTATCAACCCTACACAGATACGCAGTATTTT. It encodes CASSQSYQPYTDTQYF.

The CDR3 DNA follows: TGTGCCAGCAGTTATCGAGTGGGCACAGATACGCAGTATTTT. This translates into CASSYRVGTDTQYF. The chain joins TRBV2 to TRBJ2-3; no clear D gene. V was trimmed by 5 bases and J by 1 base, leaving 10 bases between them. Germline CDR1 is SNHLY and CDR2 is FYNNEI. The CDR3 runs to 14 residues.

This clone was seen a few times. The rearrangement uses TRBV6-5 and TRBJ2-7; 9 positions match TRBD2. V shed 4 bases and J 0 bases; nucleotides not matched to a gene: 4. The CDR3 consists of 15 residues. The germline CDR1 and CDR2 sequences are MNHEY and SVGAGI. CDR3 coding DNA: TGTGCCAGCAGTTCTCCAGCGGGAGGCTCCTACGAGCAGTACTTC. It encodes CASSSPAGGSYEQYF.